The 18 T cell receptor beta chains given below trace back to one sample, sequenced in a study of spatial heterogeneity in lung cancer. General study results and limits: It was found that expanded intratumoral alpha and beta TCR counts tracked tumor mutation counts.

In TCRdb, the 5' RACE reads were re-called with MiXCR into one record per CDR3 protein. This table has around 2,600 distinct CDR3 sequences, 4% to 4.5% appearing once. As for time point: sample taken at primary tumor resection. Their antigens are not known. The sample consisted of lung tumor tissue, taken at surgery. The origin of the receptors is a female donor with early-stage non-small cell lung cancer.

This clonotype was counted at least ten times. This chain joins TRBV5-5 and TRBJ1-4, with 9 bases aligning to TRBD1. Looked up from germline, CDR1 is SGHKS and CDR2 is YYEKEE (reference sequence). J was trimmed by 7 bases and V by 0 bases; bases with no gene match: 4. The CDR3 is 15 amino acids. The CDR3 sequence is CASSLVQGASEKLFF. For the CDR3, the DNA is TGTGCCAGCAGCTTGGTACAGGGGGCGAGTGAAAAACTGTTTTTT.

This clonotype was seen repeatedly, ten times or more. V usage is TRBV11-1 and J usage is TRBJ1-1, with TRBD1 as a possible D gene (5 bases). Trimming removed 3 bases from V and 4 bases from J, with 9 bases in between. The CDR3 has 13 residues. Per the germline V gene, CDR1 is SGHAT and CDR2 is FQDESV (reference sequence). The CDR3 region is CASSFNGGTEAFF. CDR3 sequence (DNA): TGTGCCAGCAGCTTTAATGGGGGCACTGAAGCTTTCTTT.

This clonotype qualifies as hyperexpanded. V gene TRBV12-3 or TRBV12-4 combines with J gene TRBJ1-4; D unclear. Deletions cut 5 bases from V and 7 bases from J, with 11 bases between. The CDR3 covers 13 residues. The CDR3 DNA is TGTGCCAGCAGTCTATACCGGGGTGAAAAACTGTTTTTT. The encoded protein is CASSLYRGEKLFF.

This rearrangement joins TRBV4-2 to TRBJ2-2; D might be TRBD2 (6 bases). Germline V gives CDR1 LGHNA, CDR2 YNFKEQ. The CDR3 extends over 14 amino acids. The V end was cut by 0 bases, the J end by 8 bases, with 10 bases between. The CDR3 nucleotides read TGTGCCAGCAGCCAAGATCGGGCGGGAGGGGAGCTGTTTTTT. The encoded protein is CASSQDRAGGELFF.

This clonotype is labeled as medium-sized. V usage is TRBV20-1 and J usage is TRBJ2-7; possibly TRBD1 or TRBD2 for D (5 bases each). The CDR3 runs to 13 residues. Germline V gene lookup returns CDR1 DFQATT and CDR2 SNEGSKA (reference sequence). V was shortened by 1 base and J by 3 bases, with 10 bases between the two germline ends. CDR3 amino acids: CSARGGAGYEQYF. The CDR3 DNA is TGCAGTGCTAGAGGAGGGGCGGGCTACGAGCAGTACTTC.

This clonotype appeared many times. The J gene is TRBJ1-1, the V gene TRBV6-1; D remains unclear. The CDR3 extends over 13 amino acids. Germline CDR1 and CDR2: MNHNS and SASEGT. Trimming left V 4 bases short and J 1 base short, with 7 bases between. The CDR3 loop is CASSVKANTEAFF. The CDR3 DNA sequence: TGTGCCAGCAGTGTGAAGGCGAACACTGAAGCTTTCTTT.

By share, this clonotype ranks as medium-sized. The chain links TRBV5-1 to TRBJ2-5, with TRBD1 identical over 7 bases. Germline trimming cut 4 bases from V and 2 bases from J; bases unmatched to any gene: 2. The CDR3 spans 13 residues. The germline CDR1 and CDR2 sequences are SGHRS and YFSETQ. CDR3 nucleotide sequence: TGCGCCAGCAGCCCGGGACAGCAAGAGACCCAGTACTTC. Translation gives CASSPGQQETQYF.

This clonotype is labeled as medium-sized. The chain is built from TRBV28 and TRBJ1-1; D may be TRBD1 (5 bases). The CDR3 runs 13 residues. The V end lost 7 bases, the J end lost 11 bases, and 20 bases lay between the germline ends. Germline V lookup: CDR1 MDHEN, CDR2 SYDVKM. The CDR3 loop reads CASTPTQVGGAFF. The CDR3 nucleotides read TGTGCCAGCACTCCTACGCAGGTGGGGGGGGCTTTCTTT.

V and J are TRBV10-1 and TRBJ2-1, with D tentatively TRBD1 or TRBD2 (5 bases each). V was shortened by 1 base and J by 5 bases, with 18 bases between the two germline ends. The CDR3 totals 17 residues. Germline loops: CDR1 WNHNN, CDR2 SYGVQD (reference sequence). The CDR3 nucleotides are TGCGCCAGCAGTGAGTTCCGAACCGGGACGCAAAACAATGAGCAGTTCTTC. The encoded protein is CASSEFRTGTQNNEQFF.

By share, this clonotype ranks as medium-sized. The V and J genes are TRBV6-6 and TRBJ2-1; 10 bases line up with TRBD1. The CDR3 covers 14 residues. With 6 bases clipped from V and 9 bases from J, the junction kept 8 bases outside the gene matches. CDR1 is MNHNY and CDR2 is SVGAGI in the germline V gene (reference sequence). The CDR3 spells CASRGDRGYSEQFF. The CDR3 DNA reads TGTGCCAGCAGGGGGGACAGGGGATATAGTGAGCAGTTCTTC.

This clonotype is classed as medium-sized. This chain joins TRBV20-1 and TRBJ1-5, with unresolved D. V was clipped by 3 bases and J by 2 bases, with 14 bases between them. Germline-derived CDR1 and CDR2 are DFQATT and SNEGSKA (reference sequence). The CDR3 is made up of 15 amino acids. CDR3 sequence (DNA): TGCAGTGCTAGGTTTGAGGCAGGCGGCAATCAGCCCCAGCATTTT. It yields the protein CSARFEAGGNQPQHF.

This clonotype was seen ten or more times. The V gene is TRBV7-7, the J gene TRBJ2-5; a weak D match, TRBD1 (6 bases). The CDR3 spans 14 residues. V was clipped by 5 bases and J by 1 base, with 11 bases between them. In germline, CDR1 is SSHAT, CDR2 FNYEAQ (reference sequence). CDR3 sequence reads: CASSGRTVQETQYF. Here the CDR3 DNA reads TGTGCCAGCAGCGGACGGACAGTCCAAGAGACCCAGTACTTC.

By sample fraction, this clonotype is medium-sized. This chain links TRBV7-7 with TRBJ2-5; 7 bases align to TRBD1. Germline trimming cut 4 bases from V and 5 bases from J; bases unmatched to any gene: 4. The CDR3 sequence is 13 residues long. The germline CDR1 and CDR2 sequences are SSHAT and FNYEAQ (reference sequence). The CDR3 DNA reads as TGTGCCAGCAGCTCTGACAGGGACGAGACCCAGTACTTC. Translating it yields CASSSDRDETQYF.

By proportion, this clonotype is medium-sized. CDR3: CASSYKGGNTEAFF. The CDR3 coding sequence is TGTGCCAGCAGTTACAAAGGGGGCAACACTGAAGCTTTCTTT. J is TRBJ1-1 and V is TRBV6-5, with 7 bases that match TRBD1. The V gene's germline CDR1 is MNHEY and CDR2 SVGAGI. CDR3 size: 14 residues. V dropped 2 bases and J dropped 2; count of bases not matched to a gene: 2.

This clonotype has just a few counts. The V and J genes are TRBV7-2 and TRBJ2-5, with D possibly matching TRBD1 (7 bases). V shed 4 bases and J shed 5 bases, with 11 bases lying between them. Germline-derived CDR1 and CDR2 are SGHTA and FQGNSA. This CDR3 is 13 amino acids long. CDR3 DNA sequence: TGTGCCAGCAGCTGGACAGGAGGGGAGACCCAGTACTTC. It specifies CASSWTGGETQYF.

This clonotype is judged medium-sized. CDR3 residues: CAVGRDTHTGELFF. The CDR3, as DNA: TGTGCCGTCGGGCGGGACACTCACACCGGGGAGCTGTTTTTT. The V gene is TRBV7-9, the J gene TRBJ2-2; TRBD1 or TRBD2 may be the D gene (6 bases each). V lost 11 bases, J lost 3 bases, and 16 bases lay in between. Germline assignment: CDR1 SEHNR and CDR2 FQNEAQ (reference sequence). The CDR3 contains 14 residues.

By share of the sample, this clonotype is medium-sized. J is TRBJ1-1 and V is TRBV10-3; no reliable D call. CDR3 length: 16 residues. Germline CDR1 reads ENHRY; CDR2 reads SYGVKD. V lost 2 bases, J lost 1 base, and 14 bases lay in between. The CDR3 DNA reads as TGTGCCATCAGTGAGATTCCGGGTCACAGGAACACTGAAGCTTTCTTT. Translating it yields CAISEIPGHRNTEAFF.

CDR3: CASSIRSGDSNQPQHF. Written as DNA, the CDR3 is TGTGCCAGTAGTATAAGGTCGGGGGATAGCAATCAGCCCCAGCATTTT. J is TRBJ1-5 and V is TRBV19; the D gene is possibly TRBD1 (5 bases). Germline CDR1 and CDR2: LNHDA and SQIVND (reference sequence). The V gene lost 2 bases and the J gene lost 0 bases, with 11 bases spanning the gap. The CDR3 is 16 amino acids.